The clone carrying this T cell receptor beta chain showed up just a few times. As yet, its antigen is unknown. This specimen belongs to a study of T cells in Graves' hyperthyroidism and ophthalmopathy. TCR beta CDR3 regions were amplified from RNA. HTBI primers drove first-round RT-PCR of the TCR CDR3. TCRdb reanalysed the multiplex PCR reads using MiXCR and keeps one entry per CDR3 protein. Here the sample spans 500,000 to 800,000 distinct CDR3 sequences, nearly 45% being singletons. Germline CDR1 DFQATT, CDR2 SNEGSKA (reference sequence). Trimming removed 7 bases at V and 0 bases at J, with 13 bases between. This CDR3 contains 13 residues. Study observations and caveats: Also found in blood were most expanded thyroid clonotypes above 0.001.

V and J are TRBV20-1 and TRBJ2-7; D is unresolved. This sequence was found in an adult man with Graves' disease, either hyperthyroidism or ophthalmopathy (not recorded which). Sequenced sample: peripheral blood or thyroid tissue (not recorded which). The CDR3 sequence: CSVPAPSSYEQYF. The CDR3 DNA follows: TGCAGTGTCCCGGCTCCCAGCTCCTACGAGCAGTACTTC.